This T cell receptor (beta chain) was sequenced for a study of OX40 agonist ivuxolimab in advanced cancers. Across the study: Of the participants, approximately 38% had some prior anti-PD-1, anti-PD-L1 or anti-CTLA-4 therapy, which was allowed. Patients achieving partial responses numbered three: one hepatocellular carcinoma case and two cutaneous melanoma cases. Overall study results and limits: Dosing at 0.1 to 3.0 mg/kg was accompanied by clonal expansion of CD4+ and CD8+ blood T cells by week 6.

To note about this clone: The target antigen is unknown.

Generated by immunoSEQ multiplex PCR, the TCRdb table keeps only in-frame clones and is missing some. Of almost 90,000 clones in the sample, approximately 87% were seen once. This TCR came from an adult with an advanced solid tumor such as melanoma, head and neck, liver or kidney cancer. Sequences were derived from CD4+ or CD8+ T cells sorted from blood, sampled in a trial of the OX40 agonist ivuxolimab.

The CDR3 DNA reads TGTGCCAGCAGCTTTACCGGGACCCTTTCCACAGATACGCAGTATTTT. It translates to CASSFTGTLSTDTQYF. The chain couples TRBV5-6 to TRBJ2-3, with D perhaps TRBD1 or TRBD2 (5 bases each). V lost 2 bases and J 2 bases, leaving 15 bases between the germline ends. Germline CDR1 is SGHDT and CDR2 is YYEEEE. The CDR3 covers 16 residues.